This entry lists 21 T cell receptor beta chains sequenced from one sample in a study of TIL therapy for anti-PD-1-resistant metastatic lung cancer. Sequencing used immunoSEQ v3. Using immunoSEQ multiplex PCR, the repertoire was profiled, and TCRdb retains in-frame clones only, with some absent. This sample yields about 21,000 clones, of which around three quarters are seen a single time; roughly 1.9% belongs to the top ten. Sample time point: pre-treatment sample, taken before nivolumab and TIL therapy. This material consisted of blood, taken at baseline. These receptors all come from a person between 25 and 79 years old with non-small cell lung cancer.

Turning to this clone: A junction end diverges from the germline sequence, so it may reflect a read error. This chain connects TRBV6-1 to TRBJ2-5, with TRBD2 matching 9 bases. Per the germline V gene, CDR1 is MNHNS and CDR2 is SASEGT. This CDR3 has 16 amino acids. In DNA, the CDR3 is TGTGCCAGCAGTCAAGCCCCCGGGACTAGCAAAGAGACCCAGTACTTC. Residues: CASSQAPGTSKETQYF.

Notes on this clone: The junction departs from germline at one end; a sequencing error may be responsible. The sample carries other DNA sequences with the same CDR3. The V and J genes are TRBV5-8 and TRBJ1-2; tentative D call: TRBD1 (5 bases). Germline CDR1 and CDR2: SGHTS and YDEGEE. CDR3 length equals 13 residues. The CDR3 DNA is TGTGCCAGTAGCTTGGAGGGGCGCTATGGCTACACCTTC. Its translation: CASSLEGRYGYTF.

V usage is TRBV21-1 and J usage is TRBJ2-5; the D call in the table, TRBD2, was not verified against the DNA. TRBV21-1 counts as a pseudogene. This CDR3 has 16 amino acids. The CDR3 nucleotides read TGTGCCAGCAGCCCCCGACTAGCGGGAGTACAAGAGACCCAGTACTTC. This codes for CASSPRLAGVQETQYF.

This clone occurred a few times. At the DNA level, this CDR3 is encoded by other sequences in the same sample as well. V gene TRBV7-9 combines with J gene TRBJ2-1, with TRBD2 identical over 8 bases. Trimming removed 2 bases from V and 0 bases from J; junction bases left unmatched: 3. The CDR3 covers 16 residues. Looked up from germline, CDR1 is SEHNR and CDR2 is FQNEAQ (reference sequence). This CDR3 is CASSLSLAGSYNEQFF. The DNA of the CDR3 is TGTGCCAGCAGCTTATCTCTAGCGGGCTCCTACAATGAGCAGTTCTTC.

This chain links TRBV24-1 with TRBJ1-5, with unresolved D. The germline CDR1 and CDR2 sequences are KGHDR and SFDVKD. The V gene lost 4 bases and the J gene lost 3 bases, with 9 bases spanning the gap. The CDR3 sequence is 14 residues long. CDR3 nucleotides: TGTGCCACCAGTGAGGGCGGATTCAATCAGCCCCAGCATTTT. This encodes CATSEGGFNQPQHF.

J is TRBJ2-7 and V is TRBV21-1. TRBV21-1 is a known pseudogene. The CDR3 has 17 residues. The CDR3 spells CAITEGDSEPKPYEQYV. DNA for the CDR3: TGTGCCATCACGGAGGGGGACTCTGAACCCAAACCCTACGAGCAGTACGTC.

The chain employs TRBV4-3 and TRBJ2-3; 7 positions match TRBD2. There are 15 residues in the CDR3. J gave up 6 bases and V 4 bases, and 10 bases lay outside the gene matches. In germline, CDR1 is LGHNA, CDR2 YSLEER. CDR3 amino acids: CASSRFPGRGDTQYF. The CDR3 DNA follows: TGCGCCAGCAGCCGTTTCCCAGGGCGGGGGGATACGCAGTATTTT.

The chain employs TRBV19 and TRBJ2-3; perhaps TRBD2 as D (5 bases). This CDR3 region has 15 residues. CDR1 and CDR2 from the germline V gene are LNHDA and SQIVND (reference sequence). Trimming pared 4 bases from V and 11 bases from J, leaving 22 bases between. The CDR3 loop reads CASSTRTGPEGVQYF. CDR3 nucleotides: TGTGCCAGTAGTACCAGGACCGGGCCCGAGGGTGTGCAGTATTTT.

CDR3 region: CASSESLGDEQFF. CDR3 DNA: TGCGCCAGCAGTGAGTCTCTGGGGGATGAGCAGTTCTTC. The V gene is TRBV10-1, the J gene TRBJ2-1; D may be TRBD1 or TRBD2 (5 bases each). Germline CDR1 and CDR2: WNHNN and SYGVQD (reference sequence). The CDR3 contains 13 residues. Deletions cut 0 bases from V and 8 bases from J, with 8 bases between.

V usage is TRBV9 and J usage is TRBJ2-5; 10 nucleotides align to TRBD2. Germline loops: CDR1 SGDLS, CDR2 YYNGEE. The CDR3 length is 17 residues. V lost 0 bases to trimming and J lost 2 bases; unmatched junction nucleotides: 7. The CDR3 bases are TGTGCCAGCAGCGTAGGGGCTAGCGGGGGACTACAAGAGACCCAGTACTTC. It is translated as CASSVGASGGLQETQYF.

The chain links TRBV6-1 to TRBJ2-6; the D gene is possibly TRBD1 (6 bases). The CDR3 spans 16 residues. The germline gives CDR1 MNHNS, CDR2 SASEGT. Trimming pared 3 bases from V and 1 base from J, leaving 10 bases between. The CDR3, as DNA: TGTGCCAGCAGTGAGCAGGGGAATTCTGGGGCCAACGTCCTGACTTTC. This gives the protein CASSEQGNSGANVLTF.

The rearrangement joins TRBV7-8 to TRBJ1-2; 10 nucleotides line up with TRBD1. The trim removed 5 bases at V and 4 bases at J, leaving 7 bases unmatched. This CDR3 is 15 amino acids long. Germline-derived CDR1 and CDR2 are SGHVS and FQNEAQ. CDR3 DNA sequence: TGTGCCAGCAGCCCCCGACGGGACAGGGGCTATGGCTACACCTTC. This gives the protein CASSPRRDRGYGYTF.

V gene TRBV29-1 combines with J gene TRBJ2-7; D not resolved. The CDR3 runs 12 residues. The V end was cut by 3 bases, the J end by 0 bases, with 6 bases between. The germline V gene encodes CDR1 SQVTM and CDR2 ANQGSEA. The CDR3 spells CSVEDGSYEQYF. The CDR3 nucleotides read TGCAGCGTTGAGGACGGCTCCTACGAGCAGTACTTC.

CDR3 bases: TGTGCCAGCAGCTGGGGACACAGGCAAAACACCGGGGAGCTGTTTTTT. Amino acid sequence: CASSWGHRQNTGELFF. The chain couples TRBV5-5 to TRBJ2-2; TRBD1 is a possible D gene (6 bases). Germline CDR1 reads SGHKS; CDR2 reads YYEKEE (reference sequence). The CDR3 extends over 16 amino acids. V was shortened by 3 bases and J by 2 bases, with 14 bases between the two germline ends.

This chain joins TRBV3-1 (or the pseudogene TRBV3-2) and TRBJ2-2, with 8 bases fitting TRBD1. The CDR3 runs to 15 residues. CDR1 LGHDT and CDR2 YNNKEL come from the germline V gene (reference sequence). V was clipped by 6 bases and J by 1 base; unmatched bases: 4. Here the CDR3 reads CASRQGAKNTGELFF. CDR3 DNA sequence: TGTGCCAGCAGGCAGGGGGCGAAGAACACCGGGGAGCTGTTTTTT.

This clone was picked up a small number of times. The rearrangement joins TRBV5-1 to TRBJ2-1; a possible D gene is TRBD1 (6 bases). Germline V gene data show CDR1 as SGHRS and CDR2 as YFSETQ. CDR3 length: 17 residues. V gave up 0 bases and J gave up 4 bases, with 17 bases separating them. The chain's CDR3 is CASSLDSPDRGYNEQFF. Here the CDR3 DNA reads TGCGCCAGCAGCTTGGATTCACCGGACAGAGGATACAATGAGCAGTTCTTC.

This chain connects TRBV4-3 to TRBJ1-2; no definite D call. Germline values: CDR1 LGHNA, CDR2 YSLEER. V was trimmed by 4 bases and J by 5 bases, leaving 8 bases between them. This CDR3 region has 12 residues. The CDR3 loop reads CASSRGAYGYTF. In nucleotides, the CDR3 is TGCGCCAGCAGCCGGGGAGCATATGGCTACACCTTC.

This chain uses TRBV7-9 with TRBJ2-7; D not resolved. The CDR3 consists of 14 residues. Trimming removed 1 base at V and 6 bases at J, with 13 bases between. The germline V gene encodes CDR1 SEHNR and CDR2 FQNEAQ (reference sequence). CDR3 nucleotides: TGTGCCAGCAGCTTAGAGAGCCCGGGTTCCGAGCAGTACGTC. Translated, it gives CASSLESPGSEQYV.

V usage is TRBV6-5 and J usage is TRBJ1-2; 8 bases are shared with TRBD1. The trim removed 6 bases at V and 2 bases at J, leaving 2 bases unmatched. The CDR3 is 13 amino acids. Germline CDR1 MNHEY, CDR2 SVGAGI. The CDR3 nucleotides read TGTGCCAGCAGGTACAGGGGGAACTATGGCTACACCTTC. It yields the protein CASRYRGNYGYTF.

In its sample, this clone was seen once. This chain uses TRBV30 with TRBJ1-6; TRBD1 might be the D (5 bases). The CDR3 runs to 16 residues. Germline V CDR1 and CDR2: GTSNPN, SVGIG (reference sequence). Trimming pared 2 bases from V and 8 bases from J, leaving 19 bases between. The CDR3 reads CAWSPTGGIRYSPLHF. CDR3 sequence (DNA): TGTGCCTGGAGTCCAACGGGGGGGATAAGATATTCACCCCTCCACTTT.

The V gene is TRBV5-1, the J gene TRBJ2-7; perhaps TRBD1 as D (6 bases). The germline CDR1 and CDR2 sequences are SGHRS and YFSETQ. V lost 4 bases, J lost 5 bases, and 19 bases lay in between. The CDR3 spans 15 residues. This CDR3 is CASSPLPGQANEQYF. In nucleotides, the CDR3 is TGCGCCAGCAGCCCGCTGCCGGGACAAGCTAACGAGCAGTACTTC.